The 24 T cell receptor beta chains in this list originate from one sample, sequenced in a study of blood T cells in healthy people across ages. Combining a sample-barcoded 5' primer with a J-beta primer mix, a second PCR ran for roughly 6 to 12 cycles. TCRdb recomputed calls from the 5' RACE reads with MiXCR, one row per CDR3 protein. The sample holds around 940,000 distinct CDR3 sequences; roughly 50% are singletons and the top ten take about a fifth. The material sequenced was blood. Every receptor here comes from a woman aged 55-69 years in good health.

The chain couples TRBV4-1 to TRBJ2-1; 8 bases align to TRBD1. The germline gives CDR1 MGHRA, CDR2 YSYEKL. The CDR3 extends over 15 amino acids. The trim removed 1 base at V and 5 bases at J, leaving 4 bases unmatched. The DNA of the CDR3 is TGCGCCAGCAGCCAAGGGACAGGGTTCAACAATGAGCAGTTCTTC. It specifies CASSQGTGFNNEQFF.

CDR3: CSAGASGRALADTQYF. The DNA for the CDR3 is TGCAGTGCTGGGGCTAGCGGGAGGGCCCTCGCAGATACGCAGTATTTT. The rearrangement joins TRBV20-1 to TRBJ2-3; 12 bases fit TRBD2. The J segment lost 4 bases and the V segment lost 5 bases, leaving 10 bases of the junction unmatched. Germline V gene sequence: CDR1 DFQATT, CDR2 SNEGSKA (reference sequence). The CDR3 totals 16 residues.

Only a few counts were recorded for this clonotype. The chain has TRBV30 and TRBJ1-4, with D unresolved. Germline CDR1 reads GTSNPN; CDR2 reads SVGIG (reference sequence). V was pared by 3 bases and J by 2 bases, with 13 bases between. The CDR3 has 15 residues. CDR3 protein: CAWRMVGLTNEKLFF. Here the CDR3 DNA reads TGTGCCTGGAGAATGGTTGGGCTGACTAATGAAAAACTGTTTTTT.

The chain combines TRBV20-1 with TRBJ2-2; tentatively, D is TRBD1 (5 bases). The CDR3 extends over 14 amino acids. CDR1 and CDR2 (germline): DFQATT, SNEGSKA (reference sequence). V was shortened by 5 bases and J by 1 base, with 11 bases between the two germline ends. The CDR3 nucleotides are TGCAGTGCTGGAGCCCAGGGGAACACCGGGGAGCTGTTTTTT. Protein sequence: CSAGAQGNTGELFF.

The chain employs TRBV13 and TRBJ2-5, with D unresolved. With the DNA end fitting TRBJ2-7 better, the J assignment may be wrong. The V gene's germline CDR1 is PRHDT and CDR2 FYEKMQ (reference sequence). The CDR3 sequence is 13 residues long. The CDR3 DNA is TGTGCCAGCAGCTTAGGACTGATCTACGAGCAGTACTTC. Protein sequence: CASSLGLIYEQYF.

The chain joins TRBV5-4 to TRBJ2-5; possible D gene TRBD2, 5 bases. CDR3 length: 15 amino acids. The germline gives CDR1 SGHNT, CDR2 YYREEE (reference sequence). Trimming removed 2 bases from V and 4 bases from J, with 15 bases in between. The CDR3 loop is CASSLYPSRGETQYF. CDR3 nucleotides: TGTGCCAGCAGCTTATACCCCTCCCGGGGAGAGACCCAGTACTTC.

There are many counts of this clonotype. The junction and the germline gene differ at one end; a read error may be behind it. The chain recombines TRBV5-1 with TRBJ2-7; D is perhaps TRBD1 or TRBD2 (6 bases each). CDR1 is SGHRS and CDR2 is YFSETQ in the germline V gene. This CDR3 contains 13 residues. CDR3 coding DNA: TGTGCCAGCAGTTTAGGTACAGGGAGGGAGCAGTACTTC. Translation: CASSLGTGREQYF.

Concerning this clonotype itself: At one end the junction does not follow the germline gene, possibly because of a read error. The gene calls are TRBV4-3 and TRBJ2-5; tentatively, D is TRBD2 (6 bases). CDR3 length equals 17 residues. The germline V gene encodes CDR1 LGHNA and CDR2 YSLEER. The CDR3, as DNA: TGCGCCGGCAGCCAAGTATCCGGGAGATGGGTCCAAGAGACCCAGTACTTC. As protein: CAGSQVSGRWVQETQYF.

The chain is built from TRBV27 and TRBJ2-1, with TRBD1 matching over 7 bases. The CDR3 contains 15 residues. Germline lookup yields CDR1 MNHEY and CDR2 SMNVEV (reference sequence). J was trimmed by 2 bases and V by 6 bases; bases with no gene match: 7. CDR3 DNA sequence: TGTGCCAGCAGCCGTGGGGGACAGACCTACAATGAGCAGTTCTTC. It yields the protein CASSRGGQTYNEQFF.

The chain joins TRBV14 to TRBJ1-2; D may be TRBD1 (5 bases). Germline lookup yields CDR1 SGHDN and CDR2 FVKESK. This CDR3 spans 18 amino acids. The V and J ends lost 5 bases and 7 bases respectively, with 29 bases between them. CDR3 amino acids: CASSSHEVPGHSRGGYTF. The CDR3 DNA follows: TGTGCCAGCAGCTCCCACGAGGTTCCAGGACATTCCCGGGGTGGCTACACCTTC.

J is TRBJ2-7 and V is TRBV6-2 or TRBV6-3; D not certain. The V end lost 6 bases, the J end lost 6 bases, and 12 bases lay between the germline ends. Germline values: CDR1 MNHEY, CDR2 SVGEGT. CDR3 length: 12 amino acids. CDR3 loop: CASSPIRGEQYF. CDR3 DNA sequence: TGTGCCAGCAGCCCAATCCGAGGCGAGCAGTACTTC.

This clonotype occurred a few times. V is TRBV5-1 and J is TRBJ2-7; D gene unclear. V shed 0 bases and J shed 5 bases, with 15 bases lying between them. The germline V gene has CDR1 SGHRS and CDR2 YFSETQ. CDR3 size: 15 residues. The CDR3 loop is CASSLEPVVIDEQYF. DNA for the CDR3: TGCGCCAGCAGCTTGGAGCCGGTGGTGATAGACGAGCAGTACTTC.

The chain employs TRBV20-1 and TRBJ2-1; a possible D gene is TRBD1 (5 bases). Looked up from germline, CDR1 is DFQATT and CDR2 is SNEGSKA (reference sequence). V lost 3 bases and J 12 bases, leaving 12 bases between the germline ends. The CDR3 sequence is 11 residues long. CDR3 nucleotide sequence: TGCAGTGCTAGTCCCAGTACAGGGCAGTTCTTC. This gives the protein CSASPSTGQFF.

This clonotype was seen a handful of times. This chain joins TRBV2 and TRBJ2-6; D remains unclear. Between the trimmed V and J ends, which lost 6 bases and 0 bases, there was a span of 6 bases. This CDR3 has 14 residues. Germline V gene lookup returns CDR1 SNHLY and CDR2 FYNNEI. The CDR3 region is CASSTGSGANVLTF. For the CDR3, the DNA is TGTGCCAGCAGCACTGGCTCTGGGGCCAACGTCCTGACTTTC.

V and J are TRBV7-2 and TRBJ1-6, with TRBD1 matching 7 bases. Germline lookup yields CDR1 SGHTA and CDR2 FQGNSA. The CDR3 extends over 15 amino acids. The junction had 6 bases not matched to a gene; V was cut back by 4 bases and J by 6 bases. The CDR3 DNA reads TGTGCCAGCAGCTCTCACAGGGGATCTAATTCACCCCTCCACTTT. Protein: CASSSHRGSNSPLHF.

This rearrangement joins TRBV28 to TRBJ2-7; D is uncertain. There are 13 residues in the CDR3. Germline CDR1 and CDR2: MDHEN and SYDVKM. Trimming took 6 bases from V and 4 from J, leaving 13 bases between them. CDR3 DNA sequence: TGTGCCAGCAGCACGGTTTTCCCTTACGAGCAGTACTTC. As protein: CASSTVFPYEQYF.

The chain has TRBV20-1 and TRBJ1-1; D gene uncertain. V shed 5 bases and J shed 0 bases, with 19 bases lying between them. The germline V gene has CDR1 DFQATT and CDR2 SNEGSKA (reference sequence). CDR3 length: 16 residues. The CDR3 loop reads CSAPGEESLLNTEAFF. In DNA form, the CDR3 reads TGCAGTGCTCCTGGGGAGGAGTCGTTATTGAACACTGAAGCTTTCTTT.

Notes on this clonotype: A much bigger clone sits one base away, suggesting this may be a read error. The chain carries TRBV30 and TRBJ2-3; tentatively, D is TRBD2 (7 bases). Trimming left V 3 bases short and J 4 bases short, with 17 bases between. Germline V gene sequence: CDR1 GTSNPN, CDR2 SVGIG (reference sequence). The CDR3 is made up of 15 amino acids. The CDR3 here is CAWRGGRFSADTQYF. DNA for the CDR3: TGTGCCTGGAGGGGGGGGCGATTTTCAGCAGATACGCAGTATTTT.

V gene TRBV6-5 combines with J gene TRBJ2-7; tentatively, D is TRBD1 (5 bases). Trimming cost V 4 bases and J 6 bases, with 13 bases left between them. The CDR3 loop spans 13 amino acids. CDR1 and CDR2 from the germline V gene are MNHEY and SVGAGI. The CDR3 DNA follows: TGTGCCAGCAGTTTACCAGGGTTTGGCGAGCAGTACTTC. It specifies CASSLPGFGEQYF.

The V call is TRBV27, the J call TRBJ1-5, with TRBD1 matching over 9 bases. The trim removed 7 bases at V and 0 bases at J, leaving 19 bases unmatched. Germline V gene lookup returns CDR1 MNHEY and CDR2 SMNVEV (reference sequence). The CDR3 loop spans 20 amino acids. CDR3 in DNA: TGTGCCAGCAAGGACAGGGGAGGCCTGACTCTTGCCGATAGCAATCAGCCCCAGCATTTT. Translating gives CASKDRGGLTLADSNQPQHF.

The chain joins TRBV24-1 to TRBJ2-3; 8 bases are a match to TRBD2. The length of the CDR3 is 18 residues. The V gene end was trimmed by 3 bases and the J gene end by 4 bases; junction bases not matched to a gene: 14. In germline, CDR1 is KGHDR, CDR2 SFDVKD. In DNA form, the CDR3 reads TGTGCCACCAGTGATCCCGTTCCGCGGGAGGATGGGTCAGATACGCAGTATTTT. Translating it yields CATSDPVPREDGSDTQYF.

The chain links TRBV3-1 to TRBJ2-7; D perhaps matches TRBD1 (5 bases). There are 12 residues in the CDR3. CDR1 and CDR2 (germline): LGHDT, YNNKEL (reference sequence). V shed 3 bases and J shed 2 bases, with 5 bases lying between them. CDR3 sequence (DNA): TGTGCCAGCAGCCACAGGGCCTACGAGCAGTACTTC. This encodes CASSHRAYEQYF.

V and J are TRBV7-2 and TRBJ2-5; D not resolved. CDR3 size: 13 residues. Germline V gives CDR1 SGHTA, CDR2 FQGNSA. Trimming removed 3 bases from V and 2 bases from J, with 7 bases in between. Written as DNA, the CDR3 is TGTGCCAGCAGCTTCCAACTACAAGAGACCCAGTACTTC. Translating it yields CASSFQLQETQYF.

This clonotype was counted ten times or more. The V gene is TRBV12-3 or TRBV12-4, the J gene TRBJ2-3; D remains unclear. The V end was cut by 2 bases, the J end by 1 base, with 10 bases between. The CDR3 spans 15 residues. The DNA of the CDR3 is TGTGCCAGCAGTTTACCCCATGGGGGCACAGATACGCAGTATTTT. Protein product: CASSLPHGGTDTQYF.